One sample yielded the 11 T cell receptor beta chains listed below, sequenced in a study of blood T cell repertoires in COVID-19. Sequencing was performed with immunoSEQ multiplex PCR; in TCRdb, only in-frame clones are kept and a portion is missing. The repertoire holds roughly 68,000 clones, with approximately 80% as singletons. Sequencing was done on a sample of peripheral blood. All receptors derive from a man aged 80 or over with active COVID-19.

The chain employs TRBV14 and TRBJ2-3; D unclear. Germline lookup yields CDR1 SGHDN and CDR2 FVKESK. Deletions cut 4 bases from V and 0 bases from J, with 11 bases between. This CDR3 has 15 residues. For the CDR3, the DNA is TGTGCCAGCAGCCTGACTCTGAGCAGCACAGATACGCAGTATTTT. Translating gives CASSLTLSSTDTQYF.

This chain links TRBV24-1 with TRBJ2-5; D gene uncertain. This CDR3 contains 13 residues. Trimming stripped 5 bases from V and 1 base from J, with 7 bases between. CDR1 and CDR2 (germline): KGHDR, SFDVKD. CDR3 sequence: CATSVSSQETQYF. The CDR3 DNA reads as TGTGCCACCAGTGTTTCCAGCCAAGAGACCCAGTACTTC.

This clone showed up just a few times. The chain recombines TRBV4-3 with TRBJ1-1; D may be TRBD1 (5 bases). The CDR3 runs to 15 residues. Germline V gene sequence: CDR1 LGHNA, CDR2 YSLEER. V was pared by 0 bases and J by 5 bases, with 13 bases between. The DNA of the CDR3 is TGCGCCAGCAGCCAAGACTGGCAGGGAGGGACTGAAGCTTTCTTT. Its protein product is CASSQDWQGGTEAFF.

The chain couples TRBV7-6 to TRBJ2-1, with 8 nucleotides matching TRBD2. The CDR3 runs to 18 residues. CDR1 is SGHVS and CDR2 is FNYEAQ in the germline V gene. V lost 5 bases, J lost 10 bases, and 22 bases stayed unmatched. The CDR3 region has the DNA TGTGCCAGCAGCCTCCACCTTGGCGGGACTAGTGCCGGGGGGGAGCAGTTCTTC. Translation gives CASSLHLGGTSAGGEQFF.

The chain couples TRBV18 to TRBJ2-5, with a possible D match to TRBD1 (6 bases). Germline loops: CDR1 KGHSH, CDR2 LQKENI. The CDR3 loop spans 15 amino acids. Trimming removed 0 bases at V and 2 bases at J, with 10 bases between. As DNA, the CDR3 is TGTGCCAGCTCACCACCCCGGACAGATCAAGAGACCCAGTACTTC. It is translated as CASSPPRTDQETQYF.

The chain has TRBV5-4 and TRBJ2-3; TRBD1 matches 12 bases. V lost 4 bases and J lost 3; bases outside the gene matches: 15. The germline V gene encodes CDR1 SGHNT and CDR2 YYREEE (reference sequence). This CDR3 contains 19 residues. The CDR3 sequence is CASSDAAAGTGGGTDTQYF. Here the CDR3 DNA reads TGTGCCAGCAGCGACGCTGCAGCCGGGACAGGGGGCGGGACAGATACGCAGTATTTT.

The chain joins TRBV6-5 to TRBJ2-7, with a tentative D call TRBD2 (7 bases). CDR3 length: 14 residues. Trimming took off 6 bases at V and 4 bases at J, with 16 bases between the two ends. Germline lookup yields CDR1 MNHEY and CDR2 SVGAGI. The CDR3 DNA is TGTGCCAGCAGCAACAGGAGGGGGGGTTACGAGCAGTACTTC. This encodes CASSNRRGGYEQYF.

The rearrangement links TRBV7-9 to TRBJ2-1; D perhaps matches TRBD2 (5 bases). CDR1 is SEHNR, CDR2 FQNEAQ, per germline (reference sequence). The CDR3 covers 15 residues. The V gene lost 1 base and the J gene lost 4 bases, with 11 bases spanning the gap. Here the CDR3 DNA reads TGTGCCAGCAGCTTAGTGGCTAGCAGATACAATGAGCAGTTCTTC. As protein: CASSLVASRYNEQFF.

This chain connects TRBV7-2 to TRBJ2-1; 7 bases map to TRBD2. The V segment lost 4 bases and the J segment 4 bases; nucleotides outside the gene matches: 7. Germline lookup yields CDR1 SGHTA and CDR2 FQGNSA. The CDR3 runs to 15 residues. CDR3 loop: CASSWAGRGYNEQFF. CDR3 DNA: TGTGCCAGCAGCTGGGCCGGGCGGGGGTACAATGAGCAGTTCTTC.

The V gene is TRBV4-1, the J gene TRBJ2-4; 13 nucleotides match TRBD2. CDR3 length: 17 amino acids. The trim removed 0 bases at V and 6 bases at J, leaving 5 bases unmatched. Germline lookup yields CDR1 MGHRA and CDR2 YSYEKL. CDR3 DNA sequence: TGCGCCAGCAGCCAAGATTTGGGACTAGCGGGGACAAACATTCAGTACTTC. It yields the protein CASSQDLGLAGTNIQYF.

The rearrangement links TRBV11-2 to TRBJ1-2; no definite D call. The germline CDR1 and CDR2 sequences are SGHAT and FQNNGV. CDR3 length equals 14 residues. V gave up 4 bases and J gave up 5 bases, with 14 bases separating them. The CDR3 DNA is TGTGCCAGCAGCTCCTCCGGTCCTCCTTATGGCTACACCTTC. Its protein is CASSSSGPPYGYTF. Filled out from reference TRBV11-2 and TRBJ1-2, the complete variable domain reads EAGVAQSPRYKIIEKRQSVAFWCNPISGHATLYWYQQILGQGPKLLIQFQNNGVVDDSQLPKDRFSAERLKGVDSTLKIQPAKLEDSAVYLCASSSSGPPYGYTFGSGTRLTVV.